This T cell receptor (beta chain) originates from a study of T cell responses to AZD1222 COVID-19 vaccine (dated by TCRdb to about 2021). In terms of the full investigation: Because spike-specific TCR depth and breadth did not differ between the two schedules, AZD1222 recipients who got a second dose at roughly 4 weeks were pooled with those who got a second dose at roughly 12 weeks. A total of 233 trial participants underwent TCR sequencing, of whom nearly 210 had received two doses of AZD1222 and some 25 had received two doses of the MenACWY control vaccine. Enrollment into the trials was organized by age into subgroups of 18-55, 56-69 and 70-plus years, and those subgroups contained about 150, 27 and 61 TCR-sequenced participants, respectively. What the work shows at the level of the full study, not this receptor alone: Spike-specific TCR breadth and depth rose significantly after two AZD1222 doses compared with day 0 and with MenACWY recipients. In the small 56-69-year group, the increase in depth fell short of significance, most likely because of low power. CD4 TCRs associated with the vaccine covered the entire spike protein, and the dominant responses were in regions 160-218 and 743-854. Conclusions about previously exposed vaccinees were limited because only a handful of AZD1222 recipients were SARS-CoV-2 seropositive at baseline. Nearly half of unique spike-specific TCRs reportedly recognized epitopes outside regions mutated in the B.1.351 and B.1.1.7 variants. Most participants were white British and females outnumbered males, and the authors suggested that clonal diversity may have been underestimated. Because no day 14 peak-response samples were available, repertoires were characterized only after the peak T cell response.

Comments on this clone: This clone's antigen is unknown. No base quality values were provided; no much bigger clone lies one nucleotide off.

The CDR3 regions of human TCRbeta chains were analyzed by immunosequencing. For the original study's pipeline: TCRs in the repertoires were matched against a reference library of SARS-CoV-2-specific TCRs that had been generated with the MIRA antigen-specificity platform. Breadth meant the fraction of unique TCRs that were SARS-CoV-2-associated, whereas depth meant the fraction of total T cells that were SARS-CoV-2-associated. Using the MIRA data, each spike-specific TCR was mapped to the spike region that the TCR reacts to and placed in a CD4 or CD8 class. Log10-transformed breadth and depth values were compared by one-way ANOVA with Sidak's multiple comparisons tests. TCRdb's version of the immuneACCESS table is confined to in-frame rearrangements and falls short of the full clone set. An unresolved V gene accounts for under half of the shortfall where checked; the remainder is of unknown origin. Clonal size and the V and J genes are those of that table, whereas D and trimming came from the DNA. The sample yields approximately 260,000 clones; 93% were counted once. 0.5% to 0.65% of the sample is in the top ten clones.

The sample's time point label, in plain terms: baseline before first vaccination. Vaccinee samples were obtained from the UK trials COV001 and COV002, which included a single-blind randomized controlled phase 2/3 trial of AZD1222 (ChAdOx1 nCoV-19) in healthy adults. For TCRbeta chain sequencing, PBMC samples were collected from trial participants at day 0 and at day 28 after the second dose. The sequenced sample was peripheral blood, obtained on day 0 of AZD1222 vaccination. The origin of this receptor is an adult in good health.

The sequenced DNA is TGTGCCAGCGAGTCAACAGGGGTCCCCCTCCACTTT. Its protein product is CASESTGVPLHF. The sequence is built from TRBV2 and TRBJ1-6; 7 of the junction bases match TRBD1. The V end gives up 8 bases and the J end 13 bases, leaving 8 bases in the junction not matched to a gene. The CDR3 sequence holds 12 residues, the cysteine and phenylalanine included. This entry keeps only the CDR3 DNA: 36 bases, framed from base 1. Sequences SNHLY (CDR1) and FYNNEI (CDR2) are obtained from the germline V gene.